This entry describes one TCR beta chain. As yet, its antigen is unknown. This may arise from a read error, as a much more abundant clone is one base away. The library was built from 400 to 500 ng RNA with molecular barcoded adaptors for alpha/delta and beta/gamma chains. TCRdb reprocessed the reads with MiXCR, giving one entry per CDR3 protein. The sample holds 5,000 to 6,500 distinct CDR3 sequences; about 20% are singletons and the top ten take roughly 24%. These data are taken from a study of read filtering for tumor transcriptome and immune sequencing. As for the study in general: TCR-mapped reads were about 3.5 to 11 million with IR-seq versus about 75 to 1,400 with RNA-seq.

The J segment lost 5 bases and the V segment lost 2 bases, leaving 7 bases of the junction unmatched. CDR3 length: 15 amino acids. Looked up from germline, CDR1 is SGDLS and CDR2 is YYNGEE. Points from the study as a whole: Dropping single-read clonotypes raised IR-seq and RNA-seq shared-clonotype correlation. RNA-seq captured clonotypes less deeply and reliably than IR-seq.

At the time of active disease, bone marrow was collected from every patient. The receptor was derived from a donor at least 40 years old with multiple myeloma. Material for sequencing was a population of CD138-negative cells sorted from bone marrow. V and J are TRBV9 and TRBJ2-1; the match to TRBD2 covers 7 bases. The CDR3 here is CASSVRGTDNNEQFF. CDR3 DNA sequence: TGTGCCAGCAGCGTGCGGGGGACCGACAACAATGAGCAGTTCTTC. The full variable domain, completed using reference TRBV9 and TRBJ2-1, is DSGVTQTPKHLITATGQRVTLRCSPRSGDLSVYWYQQSLDQGLQFLIQYYNGEERAKGNILERFSAQQFPDLHSELNLSSLELGDSALYFCASSVRGTDNNEQFFGPGTRLTVL.